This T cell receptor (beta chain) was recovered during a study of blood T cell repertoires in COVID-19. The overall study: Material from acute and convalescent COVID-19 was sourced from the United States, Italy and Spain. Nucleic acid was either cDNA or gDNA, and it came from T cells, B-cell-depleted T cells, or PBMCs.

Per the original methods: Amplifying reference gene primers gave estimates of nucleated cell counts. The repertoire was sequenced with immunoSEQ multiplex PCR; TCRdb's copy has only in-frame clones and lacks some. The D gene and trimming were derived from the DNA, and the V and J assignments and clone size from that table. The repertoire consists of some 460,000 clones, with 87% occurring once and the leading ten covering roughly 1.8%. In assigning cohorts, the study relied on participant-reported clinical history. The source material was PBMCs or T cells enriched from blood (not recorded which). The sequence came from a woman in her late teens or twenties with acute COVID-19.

The CDR3 reads CASSYRDADTQYF. The CDR3 DNA follows: TGTGCCAGTAGTTACAGGGACGCAGATACGCAGTATTTT. This sequence joins TRBV19 and TRBJ2-3; D possibly corresponds to TRBD1 (6 bases). CDR1 is LNHDA and CDR2 is SQIVND in the germline V gene (reference sequence). The CDR3 extends over 13 amino acids. V was trimmed by 5 bases and J by 4 bases, leaving 10 bases between them.